This T cell receptor (beta chain) was obtained from a study of control samples from healthy donors and cancer patients. Assay: immunoSEQ multiplex PCR; the TCRdb copy retains only in-frame clones and omits some. Of roughly 68,000 clones listed, under 85% are singletons. V was trimmed by 8 bases and J by 6 bases, leaving 8 bases between them. The germline CDR1 and CDR2 sequences are DFQATT and SNEGSKA (reference sequence). The CDR3 consists of 10 residues. This sequence joins TRBV20-1 and TRBJ2-1; D unclear. This clonotype was sampled from a man in his sixties in good health. Sample: blood. CDR3 sequence reads: CSPSFNEQFF. The CDR3 bases are TGCAGTCCCAGTTTCAATGAGCAGTTCTTC.